The next 9 T cell receptor beta chains were all read from a single sample in a study of cytomegalovirus exposure and HLA in healthy donors. Vbeta (60) and Jbeta (13) primers were used in the PCR. Assay used: immunoSEQ multiplex PCR; TCRdb lists only in-frame clones, some missing. The table has around 200,000 clones, roughly four fifths seen once. The source material was PBMCs. These receptor sequences come from a woman aged 25 to 39 in good health and CMV-seropositive.

The chain combines TRBV15 with TRBJ2-7; 8 nucleotides align to TRBD2. V lost 1 base and J lost 2; bases outside the gene matches: 4. The CDR3 is 15 amino acids. Germline CDR1 LNHNV, CDR2 YYDKDF (reference sequence). CDR3 sequence reads: CATSRAGGAPYEQYF. CDR3 DNA sequence: TGTGCCACCAGCAGAGCGGGGGGGGCCCCCTACGAGCAGTACTTC.

The chain joins TRBV5-6 to TRBJ2-1; TRBD1 aligns across 8 bases. V trimming: 4 bases; J trimming: 3 bases; junction bases outside the gene matches: 6. This CDR3 has 15 residues. CDR1 is SGHDT, CDR2 YYEEEE, per germline. CDR3 residues: CASSRGGTGYNEQFF. For the CDR3, the DNA is TGTGCCAGCAGCCGAGGGGGGACAGGCTACAATGAGCAGTTCTTC.

The gene calls are TRBV6-6 and TRBJ1-5; 8 bases agree with TRBD1. The CDR3 length is 15 residues. From germline, CDR1 is MNHNY and CDR2 SVGAGI (reference sequence). The junction had 6 bases not matched to a gene; V was cut back by 7 bases and J by 1 base. CDR3 loop: CASTSRGQSNQPQHF. The CDR3 bases are TGTGCCAGCACCTCCAGGGGGCAAAGCAATCAGCCCCAGCATTTT.

The chain is built from TRBV27 and TRBJ2-7; 7 positions match TRBD1. J lost 1 base, V lost 4 bases, and 4 bases had no gene match. Germline V gives CDR1 MNHEY, CDR2 SMNVEV (reference sequence). The CDR3 contains 14 residues. Here the CDR3 reads CASSWTGQSYEQYF. In DNA form, the CDR3 reads TGTGCCAGCAGTTGGACGGGACAGTCCTACGAGCAGTACTTC.

The J gene is TRBJ1-2, the V gene TRBV6-4; D is ambiguous. Looked up from germline, CDR1 is MRHNA and CDR2 is SNTAGT. V was shortened by 6 bases and J by 8 bases, with 16 bases between the two germline ends. The CDR3 has 13 residues. This chain's CDR3 is CASRTKPWRGYTF. The CDR3 DNA sequence: TGTGCCAGCAGGACCAAACCGTGGCGGGGCTACACCTTC.

The genes are TRBV29-1 and TRBJ2-2, with 9 bases aligning to TRBD1. The germline CDR1 and CDR2 sequences are SQVTM and ANQGSEA. V trimming: 8 bases; J trimming: 1 base; junction bases outside the gene matches: 20. This CDR3 comprises 19 residues. The chain's CDR3 is CSPIHHRGRGAMNTGELFF. The DNA of the CDR3 is TGCAGCCCGATACATCACAGGGGGCGCGGGGCAATGAACACCGGGGAGCTGTTTTTT.

This chain joins TRBV18 and TRBJ1-4; D not certain. Trimming removed 6 bases at V and 6 bases at J, with 11 bases between. This CDR3 contains 13 residues. Per germline, CDR1 KGHSH and CDR2 LQKENI. The CDR3: CASSPQMDEKLFF. The CDR3 DNA is TGTGCCAGCTCCCCCCAGATGGATGAAAAACTGTTTTTT.

V is TRBV7-6 and J is TRBJ2-7, with 11 bases identical to TRBD2. From germline, CDR1 is SGHVS and CDR2 FNYEAQ. J lost 7 bases, V lost 2 bases, and 19 bases had no gene match. There are 19 residues in the CDR3. The CDR3 loop reads CASSLPPQNSGRALGEQYF. In DNA, the CDR3 is TGTGCCAGCAGCTTACCCCCGCAAAATAGCGGGAGGGCGTTGGGGGAGCAGTACTTC.

There are a few counts of this clone. V gene TRBV7-7 combines with J gene TRBJ2-7, with D unresolved. The CDR3 is 14 residues long. Between the trimmed V and J ends, which lost 3 bases and 4 bases, there was a span of 13 bases. From germline, CDR1 is SSHAT and CDR2 FNYEAQ (reference sequence). CDR3 in DNA: TGTGCCAGCAGCTTGTCGGTAGGAGATTACGAGCAGTACTTC. This sequence encodes CASSLSVGDYEQYF.